This TCR beta chain was observed in a study of blood T cells in healthy people across ages. Study-level information: With template switching, about one barcoded beta molecule was captured per two T cells. Study-wide findings and caveats: Reliance upon unsorted PBMCs precluded definitive naive versus antigen-experienced comparison. It was found that TCR beta diversity correlated strongly with the percentage of naive T cells. Naive CD4+ cells and diversity were both higher in long-lived donors than in aged donors.

This clonotype has just a few counts. Its target is not known. This CDR3 spans 11 amino acids. The V end lost 8 bases, the J end lost 9 bases, and 16 bases lay between the germline ends. Germline V gives CDR1 SQVTM, CDR2 ANQGSEA. A second roughly 7 to 11 cycle PCR used barcoded and J-beta primers. TCRdb called the 5' RACE reads again in MiXCR, with one record for every CDR3 protein. The repertoire holds 550,000 to 600,000 distinct CDR3 sequences, with roughly a quarter as singletons. This rearrangement joins TRBV29-1 to TRBJ1-1; a weak D match, TRBD1 (5 bases). Sequences were obtained from blood. The receptor was isolated from a woman between 70 and 85 years old in good health. CDR3: CSLGTGVKAFF. CDR3 nucleotide sequence: TGCAGCCTTGGAACAGGTGTTAAAGCTTTCTTT.